Listed below are T cell receptor beta chains from one sample, sequenced in a study of T cells in Graves' hyperthyroidism and ophthalmopathy. TCRdb independently ran MiXCR on the multiplex PCR reads; one entry per CDR3 protein. The sample has about 640,000 distinct CDR3 sequences, over 40% seen once. Sequenced: peripheral blood or thyroid tissue (not recorded which). The receptor source for this set is an adult man with Graves' disease, either hyperthyroidism or ophthalmopathy (not recorded which). Both conserved end residues are part of each CDR3. The D gene is left open where the match is weak. Clone size is stated in some rows and not others, as once, few, many or a class when expanded.

j_gene | v_gene | d_gene | abundance | CDR3aa | CDR3nt
TRBJ1-5 | TRBV12-3/TRBV12-4 | - | - | CASSGAEKGQPQHF | TGTGCCAGCAGTGGGGCAGAGAAGGGTCAGCCCCAGCATTTT
TRBJ2-5 | TRBV7-9 | TRBD2 | - | CASSIRAGEGETQYF | TGTGCCAGCAGCATTAGAGCGGGAGAAGGGGAGACCCAGTACTTC
TRBJ2-6 | TRBV7-9 | - | - | CASSSPRGPGSGANVLTF | TGTGCCAGCAGCTCCCCGCGGGGGCCCGGCTCTGGGGCCAACGTCCTGACTTTC
TRBJ1-2 | TRBV7-2 | TRBD1 | - | CASSLGQGNDGYTF | TGTGCCAGCAGCTTAGGACAGGGGAATGACGGCTACACCTTC
TRBJ2-7 | TRBV9 | - | few | CASSQPPPIIAVSSYEQYF | TGTGCCAGCAGCCAGCCACCGCCAATAATAGCGGTAAGCTCCTACGAGCAGTACTTC
TRBJ1-3 | TRBV11-3 | - | many | CASGFRGNTIYF | TGTGCCAGCGGGTTTCGAGGAAACACCATATATTTT
TRBJ2-2 | TRBV7-3 | TRBD2 | - | CASSPRASGRYGELCF | TGTGCCAGCAGCCCCCGGGCTAGCGGGAGATACGGGGAGCTGTGTTTT
TRBJ2-7 | TRBV7-7 | - | - | CASSLEAWHEQYF | TGTGCTAGCAGCTTAGAGGCGTGGCACGAGCAGTACTTC
TRBJ1-6 | TRBV9 | - | many | CASSVRGSNSPLHF | TGTGCCAGCAGCGTAAGGGGATCGAATTCACCCCTCCACTTT
TRBJ1-5 | TRBV10-3 | - | - | CATPPSTDTNQPQHF | TGTGCCACCCCACCCTCGACAGATACGAATCAGCCCCAGCATTTT